The text below deals with one T cell receptor (beta chain). Its antigen is currently unknown. Germline CDR1 is SGHDT and CDR2 is YYEEEE. The length of the CDR3 is 15 residues. V was cut by 2 bases and J by 4 bases, with 15 bases left in between. The data originate from a study of cytomegalovirus exposure and HLA in healthy donors. General study points: CMV serostatus alone was available as immune exposure information. Association with HLA alleles at 0.05 false discovery rate was found for roughly 17,000 TCR beta sequences in a later analysis.

The PCR contained 60 Vbeta and 13 Jbeta primers. TCRdb keeps only in-frame clones here, not all; method: immunoSEQ multiplex PCR. The sample yields about 77,000 clones, of which the top ten take up roughly an eighth. Sequenced sample: PBMCs. This TCR came from a man aged 50 or older in good health and CMV-seropositive. The genes are TRBV5-6 and TRBJ2-5, with D unresolved. The CDR3 region has the DNA TGTGCCAGCAGCTTAATAGCAGCCTATTCAGAGACCCAGTACTTC. Amino acid sequence: CASSLIAAYSETQYF.